These 29 T cell receptor beta chains were all obtained from the same sample, sequenced in a study of type 1 regulatory T cells (dated by TCRdb to about 2021). TCRdb records Illumina MiSeq as the sequencer. Clones were called with MiXCR by TCRdb after fastp trimmed the public reads at Q25, and only in-frame beta chains were retained. Rows are unified per CDR3 protein, each entry keeping the most common DNA and genes. The sample table contains tens of thousands of distinct CDR3 sequences; only one count was recorded for less than 25% of them. The biggest ten clones account for more than 7.5% of the sample. Overall results and qualifications from the work: Compared with non-Tr1 cells, Tr1 cells had a narrower TCR repertoire, and the study took this difference to reflect clonal expansion driven by alloantigen.

These receptors lack a known antigen. Sequencing input: cultured type 1 regulatory T (Tr1) cells, either the whole culture or a sorted fraction (not recorded which). Taken with the paper, the label for cell subset or site translates to: type 1 regulatory T cells sorted from the T-allo10 product. All receptors come from a human donor in good health.

V is TRBV5-1 and J is TRBJ2-2; D may correspond to TRBD1 or TRBD2 (6 bases each). V was shortened by 5 bases and J by 5 bases, with 16 bases between the two germline ends. Per germline, CDR1 SGHRS and CDR2 YFSETQ. The CDR3 is 15 residues long. CDR3 loop: CASRSSGEETGELFF. The CDR3, as DNA: TGCGCCAGCAGGTCCTCAGGGGAGGAGACCGGGGAGCTGTTTTTT.

The chain links TRBV30 to TRBJ1-2, with D unresolved. Deletions cut 2 bases from V and 4 bases from J, with 8 bases between. The V gene's germline CDR1 is GTSNPN and CDR2 SVGIG (reference sequence). The CDR3 consists of 12 residues. For the CDR3, the DNA is TGTGCCTGGAGTTCGCGGATCTATGGCTACACCTTC. Its protein is CAWSSRIYGYTF.

The V gene is TRBV28, the J gene TRBJ1-2; no definite D call. Trimming removed 5 bases from V and 8 bases from J, with 9 bases in between. This CDR3 spans 11 amino acids. Looked up from germline, CDR1 is MDHEN and CDR2 is SYDVKM. CDR3 sequence reads: CASSGDRGYTF. The CDR3, as DNA: TGTGCCAGCAGTGGTGATCGCGGCTACACCTTC.

The J gene is TRBJ1-2, the V gene TRBV4-3; no clear D. V was clipped by 1 base and J by 4 bases, with 10 bases between them. The germline CDR1 and CDR2 sequences are LGHNA and YSLEER. This CDR3 is 14 amino acids long. CDR3 in amino acids: CASSQVQQFYGYTF. CDR3 sequence (DNA): TGCGCCAGCAGCCAAGTTCAGCAATTCTATGGCTACACCTTC.

The gene calls are TRBV20-1 and TRBJ1-6, with a weak D call TRBD1 (6 bases). The CDR3 totals 15 residues. With 5 bases removed from V and 8 bases from J, the gap between germline ends came to 19 bases. Germline V gene data show CDR1 as DFQATT and CDR2 as SNEGSKA (reference sequence). The DNA for the CDR3 is TGCAGTGCTCCGGGGACTCGATACAGGGATTCACCCCTCCACTTT. The encoded protein is CSAPGTRYRDSPLHF.

The chain uses TRBV4-3 and TRBJ2-2; no clear D. Germline CDR1 LGHNA, CDR2 YSLEER. CDR3 length: 15 amino acids. Trimming took off 0 bases at V and 9 bases at J, with 14 bases between the two ends. This chain's CDR3 is CASSQDRQPIRELFF. DNA for the CDR3: TGCGCCAGCAGCCAAGATAGGCAGCCCATTCGGGAGCTGTTTTTT.

J is TRBJ1-5 and V is TRBV27; D remains ambiguous. The germline V and J ends were trimmed by 3 bases and 2 bases, with 8 bases remaining between them. CDR3 length: 14 amino acids. Germline CDR1 MNHEY, CDR2 SMNVEV (reference sequence). CDR3: CASSFRRGNQPQHF. The CDR3 nucleotides read TGTGCCAGCAGTTTTCGGCGGGGCAATCAGCCCCAGCATTTT.

This clonotype was seen only a few times. The rearrangement uses TRBV9 and TRBJ2-5; tentative D call: TRBD1 (6 bases). Germline-derived CDR1 and CDR2 are SGDLS and YYNGEE. The length of the CDR3 is 15 residues. Trimming removed 2 bases from V and 2 bases from J, with 13 bases in between. The CDR3 loop is CASSVQGISQETQYF. The DNA of the CDR3 is TGTGCCAGCAGCGTTCAGGGGATCTCACAAGAGACCCAGTACTTC.

This clonotype was seen only a few times. The rearrangement uses TRBV20-1 and TRBJ2-1; 11 bases are shared with TRBD2. The CDR3 consists of 14 residues. Germline CDR1 and CDR2: DFQATT and SNEGSKA (reference sequence). V lost 6 bases and J lost 5; bases outside the gene matches: 6. CDR3 in amino acids: CSARGTSGHNEQFF. The CDR3 DNA is TGCAGTGCCCGGGGGACTAGCGGACACAATGAGCAGTTCTTC.

This clonotype has just a few counts. This rearrangement joins TRBV28 to TRBJ1-1; 7 nucleotides agree with TRBD1. The germline V gene encodes CDR1 MDHEN and CDR2 SYDVKM. Losses at the gene ends were 4 bases for V and 7 bases for J; bases not matched to a gene: 12. The CDR3 runs to 15 residues. The CDR3 DNA reads as TGTGCCAGCAGTTCCACAGGGGAAGCATTGGGTGAAGCTTTCTTT. Its translation: CASSSTGEALGEAFF.

This clonotype has a single count. The chain joins TRBV6-5 to TRBJ1-5; tentative D call: TRBD1 (6 bases). Trimming stripped 10 bases from V and 1 base from J, with 14 bases between. Germline V gene lookup returns CDR1 MNHEY and CDR2 SVGAGI. The CDR3 spans 14 residues. CDR3 nucleotides: TGTGCCAACAGGGAGGGGTTGAGCAATCAGCCCCAGCATTTT. It is translated as CANREGLSNQPQHF.

This clonotype was counted only a few times. This chain connects TRBV9 to TRBJ1-5, with D possibly TRBD1 on 5 matching bases. The V gene lost 3 bases and the J gene lost 9 bases, with 13 bases spanning the gap. The CDR3 spans 13 residues. The germline gives CDR1 SGDLS, CDR2 YYNGEE. This CDR3 reads CASSGDWGRPQHF. The CDR3 DNA is TGTGCCAGCAGCGGTGACTGGGGGAGGCCCCAGCATTTT. Full variable domain (missing parts from reference TRBV9 and TRBJ1-5): DSGVTQTPKHLITATGQRVTLRCSPRSGDLSVYWYQQSLDQGLQFLIQYYNGEERAKGNILERFSAQQFPDLHSELNLSSLELGDSALYFCASSGDWGRPQHFGDGTRLSIL.

This clonotype appeared a few times. The chain employs TRBV5-1 and TRBJ1-2; 9 bases are a match to TRBD1. V shed 4 bases and J 1 base; nucleotides not matched to a gene: 5. Germline V gene data show CDR1 as SGHRS and CDR2 as YFSETQ. This CDR3 contains 15 residues. CDR3 in DNA: TGCGCCAGCAGCCGCGGACAGGGGAATAACTATGGCTACACCTTC. Protein product: CASSRGQGNNYGYTF.

This clonotype showed up just a few times. The rearrangement links TRBV29-1 to TRBJ2-1, with a tentative D call TRBD2 (6 bases). The CDR3 runs 12 residues. Trimming removed 4 bases from V and 10 bases from J, with 14 bases in between. Germline values: CDR1 SQVTM, CDR2 ANQGSEA. The CDR3 DNA is TGCAGCGTTGCCCTCCGGGGACTGGAGCAGTTCTTC. Its protein is CSVALRGLEQFF.

V is TRBV9 and J is TRBJ1-2; 9 bases line up with TRBD1. The CDR3 has 13 amino acids. Germline V gives CDR1 SGDLS, CDR2 YYNGEE. With 3 bases clipped from V and 7 bases from J, the junction kept 4 bases outside the gene matches. CDR3 bases: TGTGCCAGCAGCGAGGGGACAGGGCCTGGCTACACCTTC. Encoded protein: CASSEGTGPGYTF.

CDR3 sequence (DNA): TGTGCCTGGAGTCCCCCGACAGGGTTTGTTGTCTACACCTTC. Its translation: CAWSPPTGFVVYTF. The chain is built from TRBV30 and TRBJ1-2; 7 bases agree with TRBD1. This CDR3 is built from 14 residues. Unmatched junction bases numbered 13, after V lost 2 bases and J lost 10 bases. Germline V gene sequence: CDR1 GTSNPN, CDR2 SVGIG (reference sequence).

This clonotype was detected only a few times. The rearrangement uses TRBV27 and TRBJ1-2; D gene uncertain. This CDR3 is 13 amino acids long. Germline V CDR1 and CDR2: MNHEY, SMNVEV (reference sequence). V gave up 5 bases and J gave up 2 bases, with 9 bases separating them. The CDR3 spells CASSLMPNYGYTF. DNA for the CDR3: TGTGCCAGCAGTCTAATGCCCAACTATGGCTACACCTTC.

This clonotype was counted at least ten times. In nucleotides, the CDR3 is TGTGCCAGCAGCTTCCAGGGTCACAAATGGGCCACCTTC. Translated, it gives CASSFQGHKWATF. The genes are TRBV5-6 and TRBJ1-2, with a tentative D call TRBD1 (5 bases). V was pared by 2 bases and J by 13 bases, with 18 bases between. Germline V gene data show CDR1 as SGHDT and CDR2 as YYEEEE. The CDR3 has 13 amino acids.

The chain links TRBV19 to TRBJ2-6; TRBD1 aligns across 7 bases. The V segment lost 9 bases and the J segment 0 bases; nucleotides outside the gene matches: 17. Looked up from germline, CDR1 is LNHDA and CDR2 is SQIVND (reference sequence). CDR3 length equals 19 residues. The CDR3 spells CASPTEDRVKCSGANVLTF. The CDR3 DNA reads TGTGCCAGCCCAACCGAAGACAGGGTGAAATGCTCTGGGGCCAACGTCCTGACTTTC.

This clonotype was found many times. The genes are TRBV3-1 and TRBJ2-2; D is unclear. Germline values: CDR1 LGHDT, CDR2 YNNKEL (reference sequence). V was clipped by 6 bases and J by 8 bases, with 10 bases between them. The CDR3 runs to 12 residues. The CDR3 here is CASSLWAGELFF. The CDR3 DNA reads TGTGCCAGCAGTCTCTGGGCTGGGGAGCTGTTTTTT.

V is TRBV7-2 and J is TRBJ1-5; D unresolved. This CDR3 is 16 amino acids long. Deletions cut 5 bases from V and 0 bases from J, with 14 bases between. Germline lookup yields CDR1 SGHTA and CDR2 FQGNSA. The CDR3 loop is CASSPQAGYSNQPQHF. Written as DNA, the CDR3 is TGTGCCAGCAGCCCCCAGGCGGGTTATAGCAATCAGCCCCAGCATTTT. Using reference TRBV7-2 and TRBJ1-5 for the parts outside the CDR3, the full variable domain is GAGVSQSPSNKVTEKGKDVELRCDPISGHTALYWYRQSLGQGLEFLIYFQGNSAPDKSGLPSDRFSAERTGGSVSTLTIQRTQQEDSAVYLCASSPQAGYSNQPQHFGDGTRLSIL.

This clonotype turned up a few times. The chain has TRBV20-1 and TRBJ1-1; TRBD1 might be the D (6 bases). The CDR3 is 14 amino acids. CDR1 and CDR2 from the germline V gene are DFQATT and SNEGSKA (reference sequence). V was pared by 0 bases and J by 1 base, with 9 bases between. CDR3 bases: TGCAGTGCTAGAGATATGGGGGCGAACACTGAAGCTTTCTTT. Encoded protein: CSARDMGANTEAFF.

The chain joins TRBV5-5 to TRBJ2-7; D unclear. The CDR3 has 11 amino acids. Trimming removed 3 bases at V and 12 bases at J, with 13 bases between. CDR1 SGHKS and CDR2 YYEKEE come from the germline V gene (reference sequence). The CDR3: CASSSPSIMYF. CDR3 DNA sequence: TGTGCCAGCAGCTCCCCCTCGATTATGTACTTC.

This chain uses TRBV19 with TRBJ2-3, with D possibly matching TRBD2 (6 bases). There are 16 residues in the CDR3. Germline V lookup: CDR1 LNHDA, CDR2 SQIVND (reference sequence). Between the trimmed V and J ends, which lost 1 base and 5 bases, there was a span of 16 bases. As DNA, the CDR3 is TGTGCCAGTAGTATAGTGTCGGGAGTTGTTGGAGATACGCAGTATTTT. Translated: CASSIVSGVVGDTQYF. The entire variable domain, with the rest obtained from reference TRBV19 and TRBJ2-3, is as follows: DGGITQSPKYLFRKEGQNVTLSCEQNLNHDAMYWYRQDPGQGLRLIYYSQIVNDFQKGDIAEGYSVSREKKESFPLTVTSAQKNPTAFYLCASSIVSGVVGDTQYFGPGTRLTVL.

A note on this clonotype: Its ends do not fully match the called genes, so a read error is possible. The chain is built from TRBV28 and TRBJ1-1, with 7 positions matching TRBD1. This CDR3 has 14 amino acids. In germline, CDR1 is MDHEN, CDR2 SYDVKM. The CDR3 region is CASSSGQEGGWASF. CDR3 bases: TGTGCCAGCAGTTCCGGACAGGAAGGCGGTTGGGCTTCCTTT.

This clonotype was counted between two and nine times. This chain links TRBV5-6 with TRBJ1-1; 8 bases match TRBD1. This CDR3 spans 15 amino acids. V lost 4 bases and J lost 0; bases outside the gene matches: 5. Germline V gene sequence: CDR1 SGHDT, CDR2 YYEEEE. The CDR3 loop is CASSALDRVNTEAFF. The DNA of the CDR3 is TGTGCCAGCAGCGCCTTGGACAGGGTGAACACTGAAGCTTTCTTT.

This clonotype was counted only a few times. The rearrangement links TRBV20-1 to TRBJ2-1; 10 bases match TRBD2. The CDR3 loop spans 15 amino acids. The V gene end was trimmed by 4 bases and the J gene end by 5 bases; junction bases not matched to a gene: 8. Germline values: CDR1 DFQATT, CDR2 SNEGSKA (reference sequence). In DNA, the CDR3 is TGCAGTGCTAACCCGGGACTAGCGATCAACAATGAGCAGTTCTTC. Its translation: CSANPGLAINNEQFF.

This sequence joins TRBV4-2 and TRBJ2-7; 11 nucleotides line up with TRBD2. Trimming removed 0 bases from V and 2 bases from J; junction bases left unmatched: 9. The CDR3 loop spans 18 amino acids. The germline V gene has CDR1 LGHNA and CDR2 YNFKEQ. The CDR3 DNA reads TGTGCCAGCAGCCAAGATTTGTCTCGGGGACTAGCGGCCTACGAGCAGTACTTC. It encodes CASSQDLSRGLAAYEQYF.

This clonotype was counted only a few times. The chain employs TRBV28 and TRBJ2-7; D is possibly TRBD1 or TRBD2 (5 bases each). CDR1 is MDHEN, CDR2 SYDVKM, per germline. V was trimmed by 7 bases and J by 3 bases, leaving 16 bases between them. CDR3 length: 14 residues. CDR3 residues: CASTRDGLYYEQYF. In nucleotides, the CDR3 is TGTGCCAGCACGAGGGACGGATTATACTACGAGCAGTACTTC.